These 27 T cell receptor beta chains came from one sample sequenced in a study of blood T cell repertoires in COVID-19. The table came from immunoSEQ multiplex PCR; TCRdb's copy has only in-frame clones and leaves some out. The profile shows 87,000 or so clones, 87% of them singletons. Material for sequencing was peripheral blood. These receptors originate from a human donor with acute or convalescent COVID-19. The donor label of this sample is uncertain.

The V and J genes are TRBV7-8 and TRBJ1-5, with D tentatively TRBD1 (6 bases). Germline loops: CDR1 SGHVS, CDR2 FQNEAQ. There are 15 residues in the CDR3. Deletions cut 1 base from V and 0 bases from J, with 7 bases between. The CDR3 sequence is CASSLVDSSNQPQHF. The CDR3 coding sequence is TGTGCCAGCAGCTTAGTGGACAGTAGCAATCAGCCCCAGCATTTT.

The chain carries TRBV19 and TRBJ2-2; TRBD1 matches at 8 bases. From germline, CDR1 is LNHDA and CDR2 SQIVND (reference sequence). This CDR3 is built from 15 residues. Losses at the gene ends were 5 bases for V and 5 bases for J; bases not matched to a gene: 7. CDR3 DNA sequence: TGTGCCAGTAGTCGCGGACAGGGTTTAACCGGGGAGCTGTTTTTT. It specifies CASSRGQGLTGELFF.

The chain couples TRBV12-1 to TRBJ1-2; the table names TRBD1, a call not compared with the DNA. TRBV12-1 counts as a pseudogene. The CDR3 is 12 amino acids. CDR3 coding DNA: TGTGCCAGCAGCTGGACAGGTTTTGGCTACACCTTC. This sequence encodes CASSWTGFGYTF.

This clone appeared a single time. The chain joins TRBV11-2 to TRBJ1-1; no reliable D call. Germline loops: CDR1 SGHAT, CDR2 FQNNGV. CDR3 length equals 12 residues. The germline V and J ends were trimmed by 4 bases and 5 bases, with 8 bases remaining between them. The CDR3 loop reads CASSSPGTEAFF. CDR3 coding DNA: TGTGCCAGCAGCTCCCCGGGAACTGAAGCTTTCTTT.

This clone was detected once. V is TRBV7-9 and J is TRBJ2-7; tentative D call: TRBD2 (6 bases). V was shortened by 11 bases and J by 6 bases, with 14 bases between the two germline ends. The length of the CDR3 is 11 residues. Germline CDR1 SEHNR, CDR2 FQNEAQ (reference sequence). The CDR3 protein is CALSGGIEQYF. The CDR3 DNA reads TGTGCCCTCTCTGGGGGGATCGAGCAGTACTTC.

This chain uses TRBV5-1 with TRBJ2-2; D uncertain. CDR3 length equals 13 residues. The germline V gene has CDR1 SGHRS and CDR2 YFSETQ. Trimming left V 5 bases short and J 3 bases short, with 8 bases between. CDR3: CASSQADTGELFF. CDR3 bases: TGCGCCAGCAGTCAGGCCGACACCGGGGAGCTGTTTTTT. Full variable domain (rest looked up from reference TRBV5-1 and TRBJ2-2): KAGVTQTPRYLIKTRGQQVTLSCSPISGHRSVSWYQQTPGQGLQFLFEYFSETQRNKGNFPGRFSGRQFSNSRSEMNVSTLELGDSALYLCASSQADTGELFFGEGSRLTVL.

As for this clone: A read error may produce the germline difference seen at one junction end. The chain combines TRBV7-7 with TRBJ2-7; D may be TRBD1 (5 bases). From germline, CDR1 is SSHAT and CDR2 FNYEAQ (reference sequence). The CDR3 loop spans 15 amino acids. DNA for the CDR3: TGTGCTAGCAGCTTAGGGGCAGAGTCCTCCTACGAGCAGTACTTC. It translates to CASSLGAESSYEQYF.

The chain links TRBV4-3 to TRBJ2-6; 7 bases are a match to TRBD1. V was clipped by 4 bases and J by 0 bases; unmatched bases: 6. This CDR3 is built from 17 residues. The germline gives CDR1 LGHNA, CDR2 YSLEER. CDR3 sequence: CASSLGTALSGANVLTF. The CDR3 DNA sequence: TGCGCCAGCAGCCTCGGGACAGCGCTCTCTGGGGCCAACGTCCTGACTTTC.

CDR3 coding DNA: TGTGCCAGTCGGGGAGGCTTCACCTACGAGCAGTACTTC. This codes for CASRGGFTYEQYF. The gene calls are TRBV2 and TRBJ2-7; maybe TRBD2 (6 bases). The V end lost 9 bases, the J end lost 2 bases, and 14 bases lay between the germline ends. The CDR3 extends over 13 amino acids. Germline V gene data show CDR1 as SNHLY and CDR2 as FYNNEI. The full variable domain, rest sourced from reference TRBV2 and TRBJ2-7, is EPEVTQTPSHQVTQMGQEVILRCVPISNHLYFYWYRQILGQKVEFLVSFYNNEISEKSEIFDDQFSVERPDGSNFTLKIRSTKLEDSAMYFCASRGGFTYEQYFGPGTRLTVT.

This clone was detected only a few times. V and J are TRBV21-1 and TRBJ1-2; the table's D call, TRBD1, was not checked against the DNA. TRBV21-1 is listed as a pseudogene. The CDR3 has 16 amino acids. CDR3 sequence reads: CASSKPTRTGEYGYTF. The CDR3 nucleotides are TGTGCCAGCAGCAAGCCAACTCGGACAGGCGAGTATGGCTACACCTTC.

This chain connects TRBV6-5 to TRBJ1-6, with 7 bases matching TRBD1. Germline lookup yields CDR1 MNHEY and CDR2 SVGAGI. CDR3 length: 15 residues. J lost 8 bases, V lost 6 bases, and 10 bases had no gene match. In DNA form, the CDR3 reads TGTGCCAGCAGCGTTGACAGGGTTGTGGATTCACCCCTCCACTTT. This translates into CASSVDRVVDSPLHF.

The rearrangement uses TRBV5-1 and TRBJ2-3, with a weak D call TRBD1 (6 bases). The length of the CDR3 is 15 residues. The germline V and J ends were trimmed by 2 bases and 2 bases, with 12 bases remaining between them. Germline values: CDR1 SGHRS, CDR2 YFSETQ. The chain's CDR3 is CASSFADSLTDTQYF. In nucleotides, the CDR3 is TGCGCCAGCAGCTTTGCGGACAGTCTCACAGATACGCAGTATTTT.

This sequence joins TRBV7-8 and TRBJ2-3, with 8 bases matching TRBD2. V gave up 7 bases and J gave up 2 bases; unmatched junction bases: 8. The CDR3 is 15 residues long. CDR1 is SGHVS and CDR2 is FQNEAQ in the germline V gene. The chain's CDR3 is CASITPGGPTDTQYF. The DNA of the CDR3 is TGTGCCAGCATAACCCCGGGGGGGCCCACAGATACGCAGTATTTT. The full variable domain, with the rest looked up from reference TRBV7-8 and TRBJ2-3, is GAGVSQSPRYKVAKRGQDVALRCDPISGHVSLFWYQQALGQGPEFLTYFQNEAQLDKSGLPSDRFFAERPEGSVSTLKIQRTQQEDSAVYLCASITPGGPTDTQYFGPGTRLTVL.

The chain combines TRBV19 with TRBJ2-7; D call uncertain. Trimming took off 3 bases at V and 1 base at J, with 10 bases between the two ends. Per the germline V gene, CDR1 is LNHDA and CDR2 is SQIVND (reference sequence). The CDR3 spans 14 residues. CDR3 nucleotides: TGTGCCAGTAGTATGGAGCCAAGATCCTACGAGCAGTACTTC. It specifies CASSMEPRSYEQYF.

The chain carries TRBV2 and TRBJ1-2; 7 bases match TRBD1. The CDR3 extends over 14 amino acids. V shed 6 bases and J 6 bases; nucleotides not matched to a gene: 10. Germline CDR1 reads SNHLY; CDR2 reads FYNNEI. CDR3 region: CASRADRPFDGYTF. The CDR3 DNA sequence: TGTGCCAGCAGGGCGGACAGGCCCTTTGATGGCTACACCTTC. The full variable domain, in which reference TRBV2 and TRBJ1-2 provide the parts outside the CDR3, is EPEVTQTPSHQVTQMGQEVILRCVPISNHLYFYWYRQILGQKVEFLVSFYNNEISEKSEIFDDQFSVERPDGSNFTLKIRSTKLEDSAMYFCASRADRPFDGYTFGSGTRLTVV.

This chain joins TRBV30 and TRBJ2-3; 10 bases agree with TRBD2. Germline lookup yields CDR1 GTSNPN and CDR2 SVGIG (reference sequence). The CDR3 sequence is 14 residues long. Trimming took 5 bases from V and 0 from J; bases not matched to a gene: 2. The CDR3 sequence: CAWGLAVSTDTQYF. The CDR3 DNA is TGTGCCTGGGGACTAGCGGTTAGCACAGATACGCAGTATTTT. Filled out from reference TRBV30 and TRBJ2-3, the complete variable domain reads SQTIHQWPATLVQPVGSPLSLECTVEGTSNPNLYWYRQAAGRGLQLLFYSVGIGQISSEVPQNLSASRPQDRQFILSSKKLLLSDSGFYLCAWGLAVSTDTQYFGPGTRLTVL.

The chain has TRBV28 and TRBJ2-7; 7 nucleotides align to TRBD2. This CDR3 has 15 residues. Unmatched junction bases numbered 12, after V lost 6 bases and J lost 4 bases. Germline CDR1 is MDHEN and CDR2 is SYDVKM. The CDR3 sequence is CASSRGGGTLYEQYF. The CDR3 DNA follows: TGTGCCAGCAGCCGTGGGGGGGGAACGCTGTACGAGCAGTACTTC.

The chain has TRBV27 and TRBJ1-3, with 7 bases fitting TRBD1. V lost 5 bases to trimming and J lost 2 bases; unmatched junction nucleotides: 6. The V gene's germline CDR1 is MNHEY and CDR2 SMNVEV (reference sequence). This CDR3 is built from 15 residues. The CDR3 nucleotides are TGTGCCAGCAGTCGCACAGGGGATCCTGGAAACACCATATATTTT. Its translation: CASSRTGDPGNTIYF.

V and J are TRBV28 and TRBJ1-2; perhaps TRBD1 as D (5 bases). Deletions cut 9 bases from V and 10 bases from J, with 18 bases between. This CDR3 contains 12 residues. The V gene's germline CDR1 is MDHEN and CDR2 SYDVKM. The CDR3: CASLARARDYTF. CDR3 DNA: TGTGCCAGTCTGGCCAGGGCTAGGGACTACACCTTC.

The V call is TRBV5-1, the J call TRBJ2-1; tentatively, D is TRBD2 (5 bases). CDR1 and CDR2 (germline): SGHRS, YFSETQ. The CDR3 sequence is 15 residues long. V was shortened by 3 bases and J by 4 bases, with 14 bases between the two germline ends. The CDR3 is CASSYSPGEYNEQFF. CDR3 bases: TGCGCCAGCAGCTACTCCCCCGGGGAATACAATGAGCAGTTCTTC. The whole variable domain, filled in from reference TRBV5-1 and TRBJ2-1, reads KAGVTQTPRYLIKTRGQQVTLSCSPISGHRSVSWYQQTPGQGLQFLFEYFSETQRNKGNFPGRFSGRQFSNSRSEMNVSTLELGDSALYLCASSYSPGEYNEQFFGPGTRLTVL.

The CDR3 DNA follows: TGTGCCAGCAGCCAAGGGCCTTCACCCCTCCACTTT. Translation: CASSQGPSPLHF. The gene calls are TRBV3-1 (or the pseudogene TRBV3-2) and TRBJ1-6; D gene ambiguous. V was trimmed by 1 base and J by 9 bases, leaving 4 bases between them. CDR3 length: 12 amino acids. Germline CDR1 and CDR2: LGHDT and YNNKEL (reference sequence).

The J gene is TRBJ1-5, the V gene TRBV7-9, with 7 positions matching TRBD1. Germline-derived CDR1 and CDR2 are SEHNR and FQNEAQ (reference sequence). CDR3 length: 14 residues. Losses at the gene ends were 3 bases for V and 7 bases for J; bases not matched to a gene: 6. The chain's CDR3 is CASSFGQVGQPQHF. CDR3 DNA sequence: TGTGCCAGCAGCTTTGGACAGGTGGGGCAGCCCCAGCATTTT.

V and J are TRBV28 and TRBJ1-5; possibly TRBD1 for D (6 bases). This CDR3 contains 14 residues. V was cut by 5 bases and J by 5 bases, with 13 bases left in between. Germline V gives CDR1 MDHEN, CDR2 SYDVKM. CDR3 DNA: TGTGCCAGCAGTAAACTACAGGGCGATCAGCCCCAGCATTTT. This encodes CASSKLQGDQPQHF.

CDR3 region: CASSLGTGNYGYTF. The CDR3 DNA sequence: TGTGCCAGCAGCTTAGGGACAGGGAACTATGGCTACACCTTC. The chain links TRBV7-2 to TRBJ1-2; 8 bases are shared with TRBD1. Germline CDR1 reads SGHTA; CDR2 reads FQGNSA. V was clipped by 1 base and J by 2 bases; unmatched bases: 0. This CDR3 spans 14 amino acids. The entire variable domain, with the rest obtained from reference TRBV7-2 and TRBJ1-2, is as follows: GAGVSQSPSNKVTEKGKDVELRCDPISGHTALYWYRQSLGQGLEFLIYFQGNSAPDKSGLPSDRFSAERTGGSVSTLTIQRTQQEDSAVYLCASSLGTGNYGYTFGSGTRLTVV.

A single count supports this clone. This chain uses TRBV6-5 with TRBJ1-1, with TRBD1 as a possible D gene (6 bases). This CDR3 comprises 14 residues. V was trimmed by 2 bases and J by 1 base, leaving 8 bases between them. Germline CDR1 is MNHEY and CDR2 is SVGAGI. CDR3 DNA sequence: TGTGCCAGCAGTTACCAGACAGGGAACACTGAAGCTTTCTTT. Its protein product is CASSYQTGNTEAFF.

The V call is TRBV28, the J call TRBJ1-2; unclear D gene. CDR1 is MDHEN and CDR2 is SYDVKM in the germline V gene. This CDR3 region has 19 residues. V lost 3 bases to trimming and J lost 4 bases, with 27 bases between them. CDR3 nucleotide sequence: TGTGCCAGCAGTTTGTATAGGGCAGGCGGGCCAGGCGGTGGCTATGGCTACACCTTC. It is translated as CASSLYRAGGPGGGYGYTF.

The chain is built from TRBV2 and TRBJ1-1, with D maybe TRBD1 (5 bases). V was cut by 8 bases and J by 0 bases, with 13 bases left in between. Germline V gives CDR1 SNHLY, CDR2 FYNNEI. CDR3 length: 14 residues. The CDR3 reads CASWSGGLNTEAFF. The CDR3 DNA sequence: TGTGCCAGCTGGTCCGGGGGTTTGAACACTGAAGCTTTCTTT.